The T cell receptor (beta chain) described here comes from a study of T cells in Graves' hyperthyroidism and ophthalmopathy. Unmatched junction bases numbered 5, after V lost 0 bases and J lost 3 bases. Germline V gives CDR1 SGHDN, CDR2 FVKESK. The CDR3 length is 15 residues. On this clonotype itself: What it binds is not known.

Researchers took RNA transcripts and amplified the TCR beta CDR3 regions from them. The TCR CDR3 was amplified in a first-round RT-PCR using the HTBI primer set. MiXCR, applied by TCRdb to the multiplex PCR reads, yields one record per CDR3 protein. The data contain about 210,000 distinct CDR3 sequences, about a sixth of them seen just once; the ten biggest clones take up roughly 53%. Diagnosis relied on clinical symptoms, serum thyroxine and TRAb, thyroid ultrasound and orbital computed tomography. The study, taken as a whole, reports: Clonotypes that were expanded in thyroid above 0.001 mostly appeared in blood too.

The J gene is TRBJ2-7, the V gene TRBV14; TRBD2 matches at 7 bases. Input material: blood. The sequence was collected from a man aged 45 to 65 with Graves' hyperthyroidism. CDR3 in amino acids: CASSQDWGGSYEQYF. CDR3 sequence (DNA): TGTGCCAGCAGCCAAGATTGGGGCGGGAGCTACGAGCAGTACTTC.